The 24 T cell receptor beta chains reported below all come from one sample, sequenced in a study of control samples from healthy donors and cancer patients (TCRdb year 2020). The library was made by the immunoSEQ multiplex PCR assay. TCRdb limited this immuneACCESS table to in-frame rearrangements with V and J called. A share of clones is missing; checked studies link under half to unresolved V genes, and the rest is unexplained. For this sample there are more than 95,000 clones; 85% to 95% appear just once. The ten largest make up under 0.7% of the sample. Sequences were obtained from PBMCs. The source of these receptors is a man older than 75 with head and neck cancer.

The genes are TRBV28 and TRBJ1-3; D perhaps matches TRBD1 (6 bases). The CDR3 has 16 residues. Germline-derived CDR1 and CDR2 are MDHEN and SYDVKM. The germline V and J ends were trimmed by 7 bases and 2 bases, with 18 bases remaining between them. The CDR3 reads CASNSRGTAAGNTIYF. As DNA, the CDR3 is TGTGCCAGCAACTCCAGGGGAACGGCGGCTGGAAACACCATATATTTT.

The V and J genes are TRBV6-1 and TRBJ1-1, with a weak D call TRBD1 (6 bases). Germline V CDR1 and CDR2: MNHNS, SASEGT. CDR3 length: 15 residues. Trimming took off 1 base at V and 1 base at J, with 10 bases between the two ends. In DNA, the CDR3 is TGTGCCAGCAGTGAAGACCAGGGGAGGAACACTGAAGCTTTCTTT. The encoded protein is CASSEDQGRNTEAFF.

The V call is TRBV12-3 or TRBV12-4, the J call TRBJ2-5; D is unclear. This CDR3 spans 13 amino acids. Trimming left V 5 bases short and J 1 base short, with 8 bases between. In nucleotides, the CDR3 is TGTGCCAGCAGTGGATGGGGCCAAGAGACCCAGTACTTC. As protein: CASSGWGQETQYF.

This chain joins TRBV11-2 and TRBJ2-5, with TRBD2 as a possible D gene (6 bases). The CDR3 has 13 amino acids. Trimming left V 3 bases short and J 5 bases short, with 10 bases between. Germline lookup yields CDR1 SGHAT and CDR2 FQNNGV. As DNA, the CDR3 is TGTGCCAGCAGCTTCGGGGGACGCGAGACCCAGTACTTC. Its translation: CASSFGGRETQYF.

This chain connects TRBV10-3 to TRBJ1-4; 7 bases map to TRBD1. This CDR3 spans 14 amino acids. Looked up from germline, CDR1 is ENHRY and CDR2 is SYGVKD. Trimming at V came to 8 bases and at J to 3 bases, leaving 6 bases not matched to a gene. The CDR3 protein is CAIARQGANEKLFF. The CDR3 DNA reads as TGTGCCATCGCAAGACAGGGAGCTAATGAAAAACTGTTTTTT.

The chain employs TRBV19 and TRBJ2-4, with D perhaps being TRBD1 or TRBD2 (5 bases each). The CDR3 spans 14 residues. CDR1 LNHDA and CDR2 SQIVND come from the germline V gene (reference sequence). V lost 3 bases, J lost 7 bases, and 13 bases lay in between. The CDR3 region is CASSIPGHGNIQYF. As DNA, the CDR3 is TGTGCCAGTAGTATCCCGGGGCATGGGAACATTCAGTACTTC.

This chain uses TRBV9 with TRBJ2-1; 9 nucleotides agree with TRBD2. CDR3 length equals 14 residues. V dropped 2 bases and J dropped 5; count of bases not matched to a gene: 2. Per germline, CDR1 SGDLS and CDR2 YYNGEE. The CDR3 protein is CASSVSGSNNEQFF. As DNA, the CDR3 is TGTGCCAGCAGCGTTAGCGGGAGCAACAATGAGCAGTTCTTC.

This clone was observed a single time. As DNA, the CDR3 is TGTGCCAGCAGTGACCCTACTAGCGGGGGGATGGGTACGCAGTATTTT. As protein: CASSDPTSGGMGTQYF. V and J are TRBV25-1 and TRBJ2-3; 12 positions match TRBD2. Trimming cost V 3 bases and J 8 bases; bases outside gene matches: 9. Per the germline V gene, CDR1 is MGHDK and CDR2 is SYGVNS. The CDR3 runs to 16 residues.

The gene calls are TRBV9 and TRBJ1-3, with 9 bases aligning to TRBD1. CDR3 length equals 17 residues. V lost 3 bases, J lost 4 bases, and 11 bases stayed unmatched. Germline V gene sequence: CDR1 SGDLS, CDR2 YYNGEE. This CDR3 is CASSETPGDRAGNTIYF. The CDR3 DNA reads as TGTGCCAGCAGCGAGACCCCTGGGGACAGGGCGGGAAACACCATATATTTT. Supplemented by reference TRBV9 and TRBJ1-3, the full variable domain reads DSGVTQTPKHLITATGQRVTLRCSPRSGDLSVYWYQQSLDQGLQFLIQYYNGEERAKGNILERFSAQQFPDLHSELNLSSLELGDSALYFCASSETPGDRAGNTIYFGEGSWLTVV.

The chain links TRBV11-2 to TRBJ1-2; D remains ambiguous. The V and J ends lost 5 bases and 5 bases respectively, with 12 bases between them. Per germline, CDR1 SGHAT and CDR2 FQNNGV. The CDR3 has 13 amino acids. Here the CDR3 DNA reads TGTGCCAGCAGCCCACACCTTGGGTATGGCTACACCTTC. Its translation: CASSPHLGYGYTF.

The rearrangement uses TRBV3-1 (or the pseudogene TRBV3-2) and TRBJ2-5; D may be TRBD2 (6 bases). Trimming left V 1 base short and J 2 bases short, with 11 bases between. This CDR3 region has 15 residues. Germline-derived CDR1 and CDR2 are LGHDT and YNNKEL (reference sequence). Written as DNA, the CDR3 is TGTGCCAGCAGCCAAGTTCTAGCGATACAAGAGACCCAGTACTTC. It translates to CASSQVLAIQETQYF.

This clone was observed once. The rearrangement uses TRBV7-8 and TRBJ2-7, with TRBD1 matching over 7 bases. From germline, CDR1 is SGHVS and CDR2 FQNEAQ. The CDR3 length is 18 residues. V lost 0 bases and J lost 2; bases outside the gene matches: 13. CDR3 loop: CASSLAEPGPGGTYEQYF. The CDR3 bases are TGTGCCAGCAGCTTAGCCGAACCGGGGCCAGGGGGAACCTACGAGCAGTACTTC.

This chain joins TRBV7-2 and TRBJ2-3, with D perhaps TRBD2 (5 bases). V was cut by 0 bases and J by 6 bases, with 7 bases left in between. Germline CDR1 is SGHTA and CDR2 is FQGNSA. The CDR3 is 13 amino acids. In DNA, the CDR3 is TGTGCCAGCAGCTTAGCGTGGGAGGATACGCAGTATTTT. It specifies CASSLAWEDTQYF.

The chain uses TRBV6-1 and TRBJ1-1, with a possible D match to TRBD1 (6 bases). Germline CDR1 reads MNHNS; CDR2 reads SASEGT. The CDR3 is made up of 17 amino acids. V was clipped by 2 bases and J by 0 bases, with 16 bases between them. CDR3 loop: CASSERGGDVMNTEAFF. The DNA for the CDR3 is TGTGCCAGCAGTGAAAGGGGGGGGGACGTAATGAACACTGAAGCTTTCTTT.

The rearrangement uses TRBV5-3 and TRBJ1-6; 7 nucleotides align to TRBD1. TRBV5-3 has ORF status, its function being uncertain. The V segment lost 0 bases and the J segment 6 bases; nucleotides outside the gene matches: 9. This CDR3 contains 17 residues. The CDR3 is CARSLAERGRGNSPLHF. The CDR3 DNA is TGTGCCAGAAGCTTGGCCGAAAGGGGGCGAGGTAATTCACCCCTCCACTTT.

V is TRBV4-1 and J is TRBJ2-3; 11 positions match TRBD2. CDR3 length: 17 amino acids. V shed 0 bases, J shed 3 bases, and the junction held 5 bases outside the gene matches. Germline-derived CDR1 and CDR2 are MGHRA and YSYEKL. CDR3 sequence reads: CASSQDRGLADTDTQYF. The CDR3 DNA reads as TGCGCCAGCAGCCAAGATAGGGGACTAGCGGATACAGATACGCAGTATTTT.

J is TRBJ2-1 and V is TRBV6-5; TRBD2 matches 8 bases. The CDR3 contains 16 residues. Germline V lookup: CDR1 MNHEY, CDR2 SVGAGI. With 0 bases clipped from V and 0 bases from J, the junction kept 1 base outside the gene matches. CDR3 sequence: CASSYSAGGSYNEQFF. CDR3 DNA: TGTGCCAGCAGTTACTCGGCGGGGGGCTCCTACAATGAGCAGTTCTTC.

The chain recombines TRBV10-1 with TRBJ2-3; 11 nucleotides line up with TRBD2. Germline CDR1 is WNHNN and CDR2 is SYGVQD (reference sequence). The V gene end was trimmed by 6 bases and the J gene end by 2 bases; junction bases not matched to a gene: 7. The CDR3 covers 16 residues. This CDR3 reads CASSPIAGGTTDTQYF. The CDR3 DNA reads TGCGCCAGCAGCCCCATAGCGGGAGGGACCACAGATACGCAGTATTTT.

This clone showed up just once. The J gene is TRBJ2-1, the V gene TRBV6-6; D unclear. Germline lookup yields CDR1 MNHNY and CDR2 SVGAGI (reference sequence). The V end lost 2 bases, the J end lost 8 bases, and 7 bases lay between the germline ends. CDR3 length: 12 amino acids. CDR3 coding DNA: TGTGCCAGCAGTTACCTGCGGTATGAGCAGTTCTTC. Protein sequence: CASSYLRYEQFF.

This clone has more than one count but fewer than ten. The chain couples TRBV2 to TRBJ1-6; a possible D gene is TRBD1 (6 bases). Trimming took 2 bases from V and 7 from J, leaving 9 bases between them. Germline assignment: CDR1 SNHLY and CDR2 FYNNEI. This CDR3 comprises 14 residues. CDR3 bases: TGTGCCAGCAGTGAACAGGGGAGAAATTCACCCCTCCACTTT. This codes for CASSEQGRNSPLHF.

This chain joins TRBV7-8 and TRBJ1-1; a weak D match, TRBD1 (5 bases). The CDR3 sequence is 15 residues long. Germline V lookup: CDR1 SGHVS, CDR2 FQNEAQ. Trimming removed 5 bases from V and 5 bases from J, with 18 bases in between. The CDR3 sequence is CASSARGLIFTEAFF. The CDR3 coding sequence is TGTGCCAGCAGCGCTAGGGGTTTGATATTTACTGAAGCTTTCTTT.

The rearrangement links TRBV18 to TRBJ2-7, with 8 bases matching TRBD1. The CDR3 has 15 amino acids. The trim removed 2 bases at V and 4 bases at J, leaving 7 bases unmatched. Per the germline V gene, CDR1 is KGHSH and CDR2 is LQKENI. Here the CDR3 reads CASSPFRDRSYEQYF. CDR3 nucleotide sequence: TGTGCCAGCTCACCATTCCGGGACAGGTCGTACGAGCAGTACTTC.

The gene calls are TRBV12-2 and TRBJ2-3; the D segment call TRBD2 is taken from the table without a DNA check. TRBV12-2 is shown as a pseudogene. The CDR3 has 18 amino acids. CDR3 sequence: CASRLSGGLAGSTDTQYF. Written as DNA, the CDR3 is TGTGCAAGTCGACTTAGTGGGGGACTAGCGGGGTCCACAGATACGCAGTATTTT.

V and J are TRBV10-3 and TRBJ1-2, with D possibly being TRBD1 (5 bases). Germline CDR1 ENHRY, CDR2 SYGVKD. The V end was cut by 0 bases, the J end by 5 bases, with 13 bases between. The CDR3 totals 15 residues. As DNA, the CDR3 is TGTGCCATCAGTGAGTCGGGGACTTGGCAATATGGCTACACCTTC. This codes for CAISESGTWQYGYTF.